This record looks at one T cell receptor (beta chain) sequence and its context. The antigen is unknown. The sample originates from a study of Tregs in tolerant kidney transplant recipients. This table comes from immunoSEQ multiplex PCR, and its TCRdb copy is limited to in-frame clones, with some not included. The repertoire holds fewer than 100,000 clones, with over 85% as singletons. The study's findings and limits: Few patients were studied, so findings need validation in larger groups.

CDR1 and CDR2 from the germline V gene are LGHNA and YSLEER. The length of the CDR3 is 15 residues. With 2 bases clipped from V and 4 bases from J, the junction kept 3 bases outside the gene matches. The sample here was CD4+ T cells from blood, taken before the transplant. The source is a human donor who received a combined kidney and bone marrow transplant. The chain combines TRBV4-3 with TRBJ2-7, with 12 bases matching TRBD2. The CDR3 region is CASSQRTSGTYEQYF. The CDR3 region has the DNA TGCGCCAGCAGCCAACGGACTAGCGGGACGTACGAGCAGTACTTC.